The T cell receptor (beta chain) described here comes from a study of tumor and adjacent non-tumor tissue in lung cancer. A modified ARM-PCR protocol with three rounds of nested PCR amplified TCRbeta. TCRdb processed the multiplex PCR reads anew with MiXCR; each CDR3 protein has one entry. The sample holds around 70,000 distinct CDR3 sequences; roughly 72% are singletons and the top ten take 28%. Many counts were recorded for this clonotype. No cell sorting was done before RNA was extracted from the tissue. CDR3 length: 20 residues. In germline, CDR1 is ENHRY, CDR2 SYGVKD. With V trimmed by 3 bases and J by 16 bases, 30 bases remained unmatched.

The TCR originated in a man in his 60s with non-small cell lung cancer. The chain couples TRBV10-3 to TRBJ2-6, with 7 bases lining up with TRBD2. Sample: lung tumor tissue. The CDR3 loop reads CAISEHGARGRDSGAKVLTF. CDR3 nucleotides: TGTGCCATCAGTGAACATGGGGCTAGAGGGAGGGACTCTGGGGCAAAAGTACTGACTTTC.